These T cell receptor beta chains were read from a single sample in a study of blood T cell repertoires in COVID-19. TCRdb's copy holds only in-frame clones and misses some; the assay was immunoSEQ multiplex PCR. The sample yields approximately 470,000 clones, about nine tenths seen once. The sample consisted of PBMCs or T cells enriched from blood (not recorded which). The source of these receptors is a woman between 18 and 29 years old who had recovered from COVID-19. CDR3s include the opening cysteine and the closing phenylalanine or tryptophan. The order of the fields is CDR3 protein, CDR3 DNA, D gene, clone size, V gene, J gene. D genes are given only for firm matches. Not all rows give a size; the values are once, few, many and, for expanded clones, a class.

CDR3aa: CASSLRQGSYEQYF
CDR3nt: TGTGCCAGCAGCTTACGACAGGGCTCCTACGAGCAGTACTTC
d_gene: TRBD1
abundance: once
v_gene: TRBV9
j_gene: TRBJ2-7

CDR3aa: CSARNMNYGYTF
CDR3nt: TGCAGCGCTCGAAACATGAACTATGGCTACACCTTC
d_gene: .
abundance: .
v_gene: TRBV29-1
j_gene: TRBJ1-2

CDR3aa: CASSIRTSGGMVSYNEQFF
CDR3nt: TGTGCCAGCAGCATTCGGACTAGCGGGGGAATGGTGTCCTACAATGAGCAGTTCTTC
d_gene: .
abundance: .
v_gene: TRBV21-1
j_gene: TRBJ2-1

CDR3aa: CASSLSGQALTGTYEQYF
CDR3nt: TGTGCCAGCAGTTTATCGGGACAGGCTTTGACAGGGACGTACGAGCAGTACTTC
d_gene: TRBD1
abundance: .
v_gene: TRBV27
j_gene: TRBJ2-7

CDR3aa: CASSFSGELFF
CDR3nt: TGTGCCAGCAGCTTTAGCGGGGAGCTGTTTTTT
d_gene: .
abundance: .
v_gene: TRBV5-6
j_gene: TRBJ2-2

CDR3aa: CASSSGTANTQYF
CDR3nt: TGCGCCAGCAGCTCCGGGACAGCTAATACGCAGTATTTT
d_gene: TRBD1
abundance: .
v_gene: TRBV5-1
j_gene: TRBJ2-3

CDR3aa: CSVVGDSGANVLTF
CDR3nt: TGCAGCGTTGTAGGAGACTCTGGGGCCAACGTCCTGACTTTC
d_gene: .
abundance: .
v_gene: TRBV29-1
j_gene: TRBJ2-6

CDR3aa: CATSDTTANYGYTF
CDR3nt: TGTGCCACCAGTGATACAACAGCTAACTATGGCTACACCTTC
d_gene: .
abundance: .
v_gene: TRBV24-1
j_gene: TRBJ1-2

CDR3aa: CASSPGGRPTYEQYF
CDR3nt: TGTGCCAGCAGCCCCGGGGGACGACCCACCTACGAGCAGTACTTC
d_gene: .
abundance: .
v_gene: TRBV5-6
j_gene: TRBJ2-7

CDR3aa: CASSDTYGYTF
CDR3nt: TGTGCCAGCAGTGACACCTATGGCTACACCTTC
d_gene: .
abundance: once
v_gene: TRBV12-3/TRBV12-4
j_gene: TRBJ1-2

CDR3aa: CASSRSPGGLDQPQHF
CDR3nt: TGTGCCAGCAGCCGCTCCCCAGGAGGGCTGGATCAGCCCCAGCATTTT
d_gene: .
abundance: once
v_gene: TRBV28
j_gene: TRBJ1-5

CDR3aa: CACKTGTRYSTDTQYF
CDR3nt: TGTGCCTGTAAGACAGGAACAAGATATAGCACAGATACGCAGTATTTT
d_gene: .
abundance: .
v_gene: TRBV30
j_gene: TRBJ2-3

CDR3aa: CASSPTGLNTEAFF
CDR3nt: TGTGCCAGCAGCCCGACAGGCCTGAACACTGAAGCTTTCTTT
d_gene: .
abundance: .
v_gene: TRBV25-1
j_gene: TRBJ1-1

CDR3aa: CAWSGQVDNEQFF
CDR3nt: TGTGCCTGGAGTGGGCAGGTGGACAATGAGCAGTTCTTC
d_gene: .
abundance: .
v_gene: TRBV30
j_gene: TRBJ2-1

CDR3aa: CASSLTFFRTPNTEAFF
CDR3nt: TGCGCCAGCAGCCTAACCTTTTTCCGGACACCGAACACTGAAGCTTTCTTT
d_gene: .
abundance: few
v_gene: TRBV4-1
j_gene: TRBJ1-1

CDR3aa: CASSWDRETGELFF
CDR3nt: TGTGCCAGCAGCTGGGACAGGGAGACCGGGGAGCTGTTTTTT
d_gene: TRBD1
abundance: .
v_gene: TRBV7-9
j_gene: TRBJ2-2

CDR3aa: CASSYSKDRDNEQFF
CDR3nt: TGTGCCAGCAGTTACTCGAAGGACAGGGATAATGAGCAGTTCTTC
d_gene: TRBD1
abundance: .
v_gene: TRBV6-5
j_gene: TRBJ2-1

CDR3aa: CAISGGRNQPQHF
CDR3nt: TGTGCCATCAGTGGAGGCCGGAATCAGCCCCAGCATTTT
d_gene: .
abundance: .
v_gene: TRBV10-3
j_gene: TRBJ1-5

CDR3aa: CASRGLVGNTEAFF
CDR3nt: TGCGCCAGCAGGGGGCTCGTGGGGAACACTGAAGCTTTCTTT
d_gene: .
abundance: .
v_gene: TRBV10-1
j_gene: TRBJ1-1

CDR3aa: CASSLNLLAGQYF
CDR3nt: TGTGCCAGCAGCTTAAATTTGTTAGCGGGGCAGTATTTT
d_gene: TRBD2
abundance: .
v_gene: TRBV7-3
j_gene: TRBJ2-3

CDR3aa: CASKLEGEQGYTF
CDR3nt: TGTGCCAGCAAATTGGAAGGGGAACAGGGCTACACCTTC
d_gene: .
abundance: .
v_gene: TRBV2
j_gene: TRBJ1-2

CDR3aa: CAWKSGLTTDTQYF
CDR3nt: TGTGCCTGGAAATCGGGACTTACCACAGATACGCAGTATTTT
d_gene: .
abundance: once
v_gene: TRBV30
j_gene: TRBJ2-3

CDR3aa: CASSITGQLNEKLFF
CDR3nt: TGTGCCAGTAGTATTACTGGACAGCTTAATGAAAAACTGTTTTTT
d_gene: .
abundance: .
v_gene: TRBV19
j_gene: TRBJ1-4

CDR3aa: CASSYSINQPQHF
CDR3nt: TGTGCCAGCAGTTACTCAATAAATCAGCCCCAGCATTTT
d_gene: .
abundance: .
v_gene: TRBV6-5
j_gene: TRBJ1-5

CDR3aa: CASGRGVEQPQHF
CDR3nt: TGTGCTAGTGGTCGGGGAGTAGAACAGCCCCAGCATTTT
d_gene: .
abundance: .
v_gene: TRBV12-5
j_gene: TRBJ1-5

CDR3aa: CASSPGTGGPGYGYTF
CDR3nt: TGCGCCAGCAGCCCCGGGACAGGGGGCCCGGGGTACGGCTACACCTTC
d_gene: TRBD1
abundance: .
v_gene: TRBV5-1
j_gene: TRBJ1-2

CDR3aa: CASTFKGVGELFF
CDR3nt: TGTGCCAGTACGTTTAAGGGGGTAGGGGAGCTGTTTTTT
d_gene: .
abundance: .
v_gene: TRBV19
j_gene: TRBJ2-2

CDR3aa: CASGSGGENTIYF
CDR3nt: TGTGCTAGTGGCTCCGGGGGAGAAAACACCATATATTTT
d_gene: .
abundance: few
v_gene: TRBV12-5
j_gene: TRBJ1-3